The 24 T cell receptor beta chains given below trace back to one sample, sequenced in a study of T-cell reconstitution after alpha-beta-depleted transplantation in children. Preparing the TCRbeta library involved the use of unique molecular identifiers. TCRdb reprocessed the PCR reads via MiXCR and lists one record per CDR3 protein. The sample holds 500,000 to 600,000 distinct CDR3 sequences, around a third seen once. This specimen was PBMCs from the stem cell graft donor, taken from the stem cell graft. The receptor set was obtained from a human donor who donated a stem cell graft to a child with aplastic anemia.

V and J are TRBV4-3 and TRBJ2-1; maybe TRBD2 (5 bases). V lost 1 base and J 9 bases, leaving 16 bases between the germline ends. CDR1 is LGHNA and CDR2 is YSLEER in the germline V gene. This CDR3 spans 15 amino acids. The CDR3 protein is CASSQGLPKRGEQFF. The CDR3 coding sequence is TGCGCCAGCAGCCAAGGGCTGCCGAAACGGGGTGAGCAGTTCTTC.

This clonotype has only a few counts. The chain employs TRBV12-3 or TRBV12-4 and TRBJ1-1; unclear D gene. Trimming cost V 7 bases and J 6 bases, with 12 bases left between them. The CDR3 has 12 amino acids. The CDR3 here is CASNRGLAEAFF. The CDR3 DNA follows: TGTGCCAGCAACCGAGGACTTGCTGAAGCTTTCTTT.

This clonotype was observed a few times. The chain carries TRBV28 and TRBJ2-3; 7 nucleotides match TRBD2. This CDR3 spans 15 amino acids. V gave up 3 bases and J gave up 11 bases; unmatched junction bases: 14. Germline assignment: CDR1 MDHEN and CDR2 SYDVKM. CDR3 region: CASSFMTSRRGRQYF. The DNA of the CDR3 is TGTGCCAGCAGTTTCATGACTAGCCGCCGAGGGAGGCAGTATTTT.

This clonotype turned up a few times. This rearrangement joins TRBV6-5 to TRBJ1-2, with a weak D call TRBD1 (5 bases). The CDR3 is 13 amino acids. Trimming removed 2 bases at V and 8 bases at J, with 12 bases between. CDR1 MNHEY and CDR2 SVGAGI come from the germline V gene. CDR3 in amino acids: CASSYKGYTGYTF. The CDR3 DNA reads TGTGCCAGCAGTTACAAGGGGTATACGGGCTACACCTTC.

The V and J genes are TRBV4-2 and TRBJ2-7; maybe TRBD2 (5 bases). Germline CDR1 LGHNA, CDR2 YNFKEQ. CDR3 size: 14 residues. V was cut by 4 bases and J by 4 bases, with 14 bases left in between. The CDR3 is CASSLKTPGYEQYF. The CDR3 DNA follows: TGTGCCAGCAGCCTCAAAACCCCGGGGTACGAGCAGTACTTC.

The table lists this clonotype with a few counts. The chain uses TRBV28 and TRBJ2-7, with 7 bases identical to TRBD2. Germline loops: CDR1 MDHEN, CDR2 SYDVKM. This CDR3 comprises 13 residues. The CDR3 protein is CVSAGFPSYEQYV. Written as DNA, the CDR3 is TGTGTATCAGCGGGATTTCCCTCCTACGAGCAGTACGTC.

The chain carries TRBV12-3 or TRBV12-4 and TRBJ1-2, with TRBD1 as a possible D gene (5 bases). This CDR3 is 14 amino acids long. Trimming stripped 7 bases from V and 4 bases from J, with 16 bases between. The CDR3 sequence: CASTPGRVGYGYTF. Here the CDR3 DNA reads TGTGCCAGCACCCCGGGCAGGGTGGGCTATGGCTACACCTTC.

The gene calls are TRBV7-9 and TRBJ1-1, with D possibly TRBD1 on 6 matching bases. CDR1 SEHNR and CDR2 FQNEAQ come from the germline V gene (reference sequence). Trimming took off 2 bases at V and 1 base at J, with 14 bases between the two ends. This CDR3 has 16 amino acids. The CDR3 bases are TGTGCCAGCAGCTTATTGCCGACAGGACGGAACACTGAAGCTTTCTTT. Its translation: CASSLLPTGRNTEAFF. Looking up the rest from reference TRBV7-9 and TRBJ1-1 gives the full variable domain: DTGVSQNPRHKITKRGQNVTFRCDPISEHNRLYWYRQTLGQGPEFLTYFQNEAQLEKSRLLSDRFSAERPKGSFSTLEIQRTEQGDSAMYLCASSLLPTGRNTEAFFGQGTRLTVV.

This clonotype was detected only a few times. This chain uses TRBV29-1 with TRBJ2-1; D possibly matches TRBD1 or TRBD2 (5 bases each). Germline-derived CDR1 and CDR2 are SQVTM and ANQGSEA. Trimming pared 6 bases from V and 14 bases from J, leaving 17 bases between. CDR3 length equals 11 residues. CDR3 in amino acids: CSVPHRDVEFF. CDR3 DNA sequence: TGCAGCGTGCCACACCGGGACGTTGAGTTCTTC.

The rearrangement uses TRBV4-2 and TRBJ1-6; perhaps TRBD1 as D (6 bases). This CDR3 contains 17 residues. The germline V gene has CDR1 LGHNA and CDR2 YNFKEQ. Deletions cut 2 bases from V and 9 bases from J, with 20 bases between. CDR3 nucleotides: TGTGCCAGCAGCCAAATTCCAAATGGGGGCATGGTTTCACCCCTCCACTTT. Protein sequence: CASSQIPNGGMVSPLHF.

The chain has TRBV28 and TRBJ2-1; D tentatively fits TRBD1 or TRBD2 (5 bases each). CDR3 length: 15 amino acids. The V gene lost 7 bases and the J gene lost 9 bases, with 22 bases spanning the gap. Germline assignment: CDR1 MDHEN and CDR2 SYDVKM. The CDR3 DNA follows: TGTGCCAGCACCGAACAGGACTCACTCGATTTTGAGCAGTTCTTC. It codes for CASTEQDSLDFEQFF.

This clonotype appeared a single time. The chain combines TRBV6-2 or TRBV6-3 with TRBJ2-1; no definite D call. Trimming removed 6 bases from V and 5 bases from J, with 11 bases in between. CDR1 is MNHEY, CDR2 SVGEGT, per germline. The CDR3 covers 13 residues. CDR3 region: CASRENGDNEQFF. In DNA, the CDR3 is TGTGCCAGCAGGGAGAATGGGGACAATGAGCAGTTCTTC.

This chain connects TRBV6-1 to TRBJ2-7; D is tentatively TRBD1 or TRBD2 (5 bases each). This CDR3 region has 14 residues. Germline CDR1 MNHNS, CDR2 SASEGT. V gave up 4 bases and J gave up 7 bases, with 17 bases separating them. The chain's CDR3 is CASSAQDPGGEQYF. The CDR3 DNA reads TGTGCCAGCAGTGCACAGGACCCTGGGGGAGAGCAGTACTTC.

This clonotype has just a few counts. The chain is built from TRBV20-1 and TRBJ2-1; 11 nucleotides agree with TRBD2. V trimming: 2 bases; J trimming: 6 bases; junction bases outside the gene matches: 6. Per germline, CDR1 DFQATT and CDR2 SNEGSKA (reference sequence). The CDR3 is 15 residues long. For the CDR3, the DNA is TGCAGTGCTAGACCCACTAGCGGGAGTAGCAATGAGCAGTTCTTC. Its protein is CSARPTSGSSNEQFF.

CDR3 sequence reads: CASSSIGKLFF. CDR3 bases: TGTGCCAGCAGTTCTATAGGAAAACTGTTTTTT. The gene calls are TRBV12-3 or TRBV12-4 and TRBJ1-4; the D is unclear. V lost 4 bases to trimming and J lost 10 bases, with 7 bases between them. CDR3 length equals 11 residues.

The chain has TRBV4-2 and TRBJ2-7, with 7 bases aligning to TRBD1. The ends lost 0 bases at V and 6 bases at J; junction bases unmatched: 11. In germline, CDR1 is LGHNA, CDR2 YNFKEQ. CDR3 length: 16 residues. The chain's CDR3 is CASSQDRLGGESEQYF. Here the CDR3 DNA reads TGTGCCAGCAGCCAAGATCGTCTAGGGGGCGAGTCCGAGCAGTACTTC.

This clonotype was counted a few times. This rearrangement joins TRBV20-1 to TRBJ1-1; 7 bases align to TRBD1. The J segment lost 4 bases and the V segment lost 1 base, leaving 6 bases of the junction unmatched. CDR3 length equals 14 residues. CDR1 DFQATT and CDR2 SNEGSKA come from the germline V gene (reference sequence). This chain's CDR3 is CSARVPTGSTEAFF. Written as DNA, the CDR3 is TGCAGTGCTAGAGTCCCGACAGGGAGCACTGAAGCTTTCTTT.

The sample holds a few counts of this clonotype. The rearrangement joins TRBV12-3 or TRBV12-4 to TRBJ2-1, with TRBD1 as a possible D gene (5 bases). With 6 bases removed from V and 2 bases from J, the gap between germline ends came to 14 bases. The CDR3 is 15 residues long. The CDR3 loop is CASRRQKIAYNEQFF. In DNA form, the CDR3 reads TGTGCCAGCAGGAGACAGAAAATAGCCTACAATGAGCAGTTCTTC.

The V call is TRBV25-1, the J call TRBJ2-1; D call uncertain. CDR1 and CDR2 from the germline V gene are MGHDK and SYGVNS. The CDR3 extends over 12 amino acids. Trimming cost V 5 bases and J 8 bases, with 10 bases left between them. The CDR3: CASSSSPHEQFF. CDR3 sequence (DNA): TGTGCCAGCAGTAGCTCCCCTCATGAGCAGTTCTTC. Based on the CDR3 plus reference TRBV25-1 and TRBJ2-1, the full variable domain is EADIYQTPRYLVIGTGKKITLECSQTMGHDKMYWYQQDPGMELHLIHYSYGVNSTEKGDLSSESTVSRIRTEHFPLTLESARPSHTSQYLCASSSSPHEQFFGPGTRLTVL.

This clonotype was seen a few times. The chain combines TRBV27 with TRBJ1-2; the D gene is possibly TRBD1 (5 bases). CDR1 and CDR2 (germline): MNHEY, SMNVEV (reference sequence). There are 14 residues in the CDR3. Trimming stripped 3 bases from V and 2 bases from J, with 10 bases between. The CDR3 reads CASSFWGPNYGYTF. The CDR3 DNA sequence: TGTGCCAGCAGTTTTTGGGGACCCAACTATGGCTACACCTTC.

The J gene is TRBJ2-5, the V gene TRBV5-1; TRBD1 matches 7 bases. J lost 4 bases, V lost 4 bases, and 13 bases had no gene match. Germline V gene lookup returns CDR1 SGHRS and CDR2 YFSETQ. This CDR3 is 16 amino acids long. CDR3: CASSGTAGGGGETQYF. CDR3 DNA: TGCGCCAGCAGCGGAACCGCAGGGGGTGGAGGAGAGACCCAGTACTTC.

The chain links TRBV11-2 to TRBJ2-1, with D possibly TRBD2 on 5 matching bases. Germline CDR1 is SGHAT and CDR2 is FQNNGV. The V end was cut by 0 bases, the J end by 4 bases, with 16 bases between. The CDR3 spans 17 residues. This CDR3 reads CASSLDRRTQAYNEQFF. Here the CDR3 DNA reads TGTGCCAGCAGCTTAGATCGGAGGACGCAGGCTTACAATGAGCAGTTCTTC. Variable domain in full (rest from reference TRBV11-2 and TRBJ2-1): EAGVAQSPRYKIIEKRQSVAFWCNPISGHATLYWYQQILGQGPKLLIQFQNNGVVDDSQLPKDRFSAERLKGVDSTLKIQPAKLEDSAVYLCASSLDRRTQAYNEQFFGPGTRLTVL.

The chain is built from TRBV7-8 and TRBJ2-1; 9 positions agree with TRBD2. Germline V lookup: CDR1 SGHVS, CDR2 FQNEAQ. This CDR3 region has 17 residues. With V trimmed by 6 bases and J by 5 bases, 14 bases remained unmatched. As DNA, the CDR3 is TGTGCCAGCAGTCCCGGGGGGCGGGCTAGCGGGAACAATGAGCAGTTCTTC. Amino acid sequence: CASSPGGRASGNNEQFF.

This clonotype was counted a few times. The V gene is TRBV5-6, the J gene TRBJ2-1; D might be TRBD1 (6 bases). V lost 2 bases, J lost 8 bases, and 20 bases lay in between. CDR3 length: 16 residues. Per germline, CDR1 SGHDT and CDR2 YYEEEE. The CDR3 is CASSLKTWATGDEQFF. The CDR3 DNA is TGTGCCAGCAGCTTAAAAACGTGGGCGACAGGCGATGAGCAGTTCTTC.